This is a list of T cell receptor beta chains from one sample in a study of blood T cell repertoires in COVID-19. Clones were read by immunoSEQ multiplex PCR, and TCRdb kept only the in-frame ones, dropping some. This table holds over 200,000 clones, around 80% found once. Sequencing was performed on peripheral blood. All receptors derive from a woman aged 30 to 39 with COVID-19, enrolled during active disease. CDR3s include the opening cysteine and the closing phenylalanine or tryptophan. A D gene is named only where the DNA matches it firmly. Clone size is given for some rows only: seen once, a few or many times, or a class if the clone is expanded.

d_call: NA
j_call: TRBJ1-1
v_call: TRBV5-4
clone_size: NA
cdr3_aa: CASSLYPGGGTEAFF
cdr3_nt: TGTGCCAGCAGCTTGTACCCCGGGGGAGGGACTGAAGCTTTCTTT

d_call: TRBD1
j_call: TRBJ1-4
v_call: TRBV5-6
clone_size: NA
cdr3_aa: CASSLVTGGSANEKLFF
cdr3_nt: TGTGCCAGCAGCTTGGTGACAGGGGGCAGTGCTAATGAAAAACTGTTTTTT

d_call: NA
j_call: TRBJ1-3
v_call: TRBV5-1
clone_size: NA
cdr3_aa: CASSLGVPSGNTIYF
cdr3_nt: TGCGCCAGCAGCTTAGGGGTCCCCTCTGGAAACACCATATATTTT

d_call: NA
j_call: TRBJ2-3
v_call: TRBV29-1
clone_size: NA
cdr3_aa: CSGIRGDTQYF
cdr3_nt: TGCAGCGGGATCCGGGGAGATACGCAGTATTTT

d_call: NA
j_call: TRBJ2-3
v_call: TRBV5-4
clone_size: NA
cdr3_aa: CASSPSDSLAQYF
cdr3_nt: TGTGCCAGCAGCCCCTCGGACAGTCTGGCGCAGTATTTT

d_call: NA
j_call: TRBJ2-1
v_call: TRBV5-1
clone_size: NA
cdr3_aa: CASSLAGQLYEQFF
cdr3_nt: TGCGCCAGCAGCTTGGCCGGACAGCTCTATGAGCAGTTCTTC

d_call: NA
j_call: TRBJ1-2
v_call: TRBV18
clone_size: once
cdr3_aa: CASSQDSNYGYTF
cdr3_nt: TGTGCCAGCTCGCAGGACAGTAACTATGGCTACACCTTC

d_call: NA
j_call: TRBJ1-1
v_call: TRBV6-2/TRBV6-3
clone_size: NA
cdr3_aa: CASSYGLGREVFHTEAFF
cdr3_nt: TGTGCCAGCAGTTATGGGTTGGGCAGGGAGGTTTTCCACACTGAAGCTTTCTTT

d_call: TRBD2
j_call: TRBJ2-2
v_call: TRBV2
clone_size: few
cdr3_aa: CASSTGTSGHTGELFF
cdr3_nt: TGTGCCAGCAGTACTGGGACTAGCGGTCACACCGGGGAGCTGTTTTTT

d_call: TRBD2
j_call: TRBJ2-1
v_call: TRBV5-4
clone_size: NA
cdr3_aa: CASSSRGGTSGSFEQFF
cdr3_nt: TGTGCCAGCAGCTCCAGGGGGGGGACTAGCGGGAGCTTTGAGCAGTTCTTC

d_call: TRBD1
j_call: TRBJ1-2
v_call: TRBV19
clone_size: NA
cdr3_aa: CASSLTGRGYTF
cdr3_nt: TGTGCCAGTAGCCTGACAGGGCGAGGCTACACCTTC

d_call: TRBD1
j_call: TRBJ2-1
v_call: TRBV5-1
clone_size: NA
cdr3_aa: CASSLHQGADNEQFF
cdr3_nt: TGCGCCAGCAGCTTGCATCAGGGGGCGGACAATGAGCAGTTCTTC

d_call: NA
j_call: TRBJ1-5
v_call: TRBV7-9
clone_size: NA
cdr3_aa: CASSEGDGYSNQPQHF
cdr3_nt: TGTGCCAGCAGTGAGGGGGACGGGTATAGCAATCAGCCCCAGCATTTT

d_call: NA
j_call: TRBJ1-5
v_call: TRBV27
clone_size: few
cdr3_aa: CASSYRYSNQPQHF
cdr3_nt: TGTGCCAGCAGTTACAGGTATAGCAATCAGCCCCAGCATTTT

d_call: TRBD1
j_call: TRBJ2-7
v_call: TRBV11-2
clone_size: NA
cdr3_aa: CASSAPGQGAREQYF
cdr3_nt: TGTGCCAGCAGCGCGCCGGGACAGGGGGCCCGCGAGCAGTACTTC

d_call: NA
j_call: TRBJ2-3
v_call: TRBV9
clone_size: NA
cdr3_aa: CASSVEEGPLLAQYF
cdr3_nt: TGTGCCAGCAGCGTAGAGGAGGGTCCTCTTCTGGCGCAGTATTTT

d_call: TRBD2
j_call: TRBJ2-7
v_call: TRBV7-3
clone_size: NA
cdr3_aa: CASSSGLAGGGYEQYF
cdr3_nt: TGTGCCAGCAGCTCGGGACTAGCGGGAGGTGGCTACGAGCAGTACTTC

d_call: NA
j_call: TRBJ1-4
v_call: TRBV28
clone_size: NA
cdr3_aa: CASSLQGRSEKLFF
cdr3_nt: TGTGCCAGCAGTCTCCAGGGTCGGAGTGAAAAACTGTTTTTT

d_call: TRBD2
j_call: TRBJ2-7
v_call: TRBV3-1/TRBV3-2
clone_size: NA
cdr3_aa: CASSEPGTSAYEQYF
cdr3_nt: TGTGCCAGCAGCGAGCCCGGGACTAGCGCTTACGAGCAGTACTTC

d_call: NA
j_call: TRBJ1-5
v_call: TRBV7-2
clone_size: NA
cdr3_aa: CASSLAGTSNQPQHF
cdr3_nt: TGTGCCAGCAGCTTAGCCGGGACAAGCAATCAGCCCCAGCATTTT

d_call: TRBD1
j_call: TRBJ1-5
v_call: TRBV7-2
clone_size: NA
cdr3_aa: CASSQGTDQPQHF
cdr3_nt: TGTGCCAGCAGCCAAGGGACAGATCAGCCCCAGCATTTT

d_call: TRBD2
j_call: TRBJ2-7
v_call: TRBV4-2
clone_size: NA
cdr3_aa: CASSRGTSGDYEQYF
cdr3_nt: TGTGCCAGCAGCCGCGGGACTAGCGGGGACTACGAGCAGTACTTC

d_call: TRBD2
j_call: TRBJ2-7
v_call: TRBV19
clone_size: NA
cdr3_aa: CASSMPLAENSYEQYF
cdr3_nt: TGTGCCAGTAGTATGCCACTAGCGGAGAACTCCTACGAGCAGTACTTC

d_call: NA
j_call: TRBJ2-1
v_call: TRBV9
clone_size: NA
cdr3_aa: CASSAGSAGATYNEQFF
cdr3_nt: TGTGCCAGCAGCGCCGGGTCTGCAGGGGCTACGTACAATGAGCAGTTCTTC

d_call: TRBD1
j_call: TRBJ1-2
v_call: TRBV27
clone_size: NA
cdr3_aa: CASSLSSDRSNYGYTF
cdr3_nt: TGTGCCAGCAGTTTATCGTCGGACAGGTCTAACTATGGCTACACCTTC

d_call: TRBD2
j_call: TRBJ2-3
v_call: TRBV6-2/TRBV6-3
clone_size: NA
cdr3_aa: CASSPTSGLVPSFTDTQYF
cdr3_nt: TGTGCCAGCAGCCCCACCTCGGGACTAGTTCCCTCCTTCACAGATACGCAGTATTTT

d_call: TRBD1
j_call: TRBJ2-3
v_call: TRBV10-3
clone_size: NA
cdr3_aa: CAALGQGTDTQYF
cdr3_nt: TGTGCCGCACTCGGACAGGGTACAGATACGCAGTATTTT

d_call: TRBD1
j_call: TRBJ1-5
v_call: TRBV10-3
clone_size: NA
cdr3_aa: CAISEQGTYQPQHF
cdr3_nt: TGTGCCATCAGTGAACAGGGGACTTATCAGCCCCAGCATTTT

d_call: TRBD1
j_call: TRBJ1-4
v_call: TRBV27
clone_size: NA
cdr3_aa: CASSGTGGMELFF
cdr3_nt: TGTGCCAGCAGCGGGACAGGGGGCATGGAACTGTTTTTT

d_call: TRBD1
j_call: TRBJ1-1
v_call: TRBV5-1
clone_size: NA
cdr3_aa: CASSWRQGVNTEAFF
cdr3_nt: TGCGCCAGCAGCTGGAGACAGGGGGTGAACACTGAAGCTTTCTTT

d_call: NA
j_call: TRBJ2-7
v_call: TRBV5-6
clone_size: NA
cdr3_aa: CASSLDSFEQYF
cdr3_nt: TGTGCCAGCAGCTTAGACAGTTTCGAGCAGTACTTC

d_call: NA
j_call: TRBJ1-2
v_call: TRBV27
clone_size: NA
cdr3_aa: CASRNGDNYGYTF
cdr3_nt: TGTGCCAGCCGTAACGGGGATAACTATGGCTACACCTTC

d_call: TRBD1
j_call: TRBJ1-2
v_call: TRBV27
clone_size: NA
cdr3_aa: CASSLLNRGQGVDGYTF
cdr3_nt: TGTGCCAGCAGTTTACTGAATCGTGGACAGGGGGTCGATGGCTACACCTTC

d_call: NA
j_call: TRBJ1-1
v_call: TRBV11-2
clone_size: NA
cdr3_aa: CASRITAQRTEAFF
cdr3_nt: TGTGCCAGCAGGATTACCGCACAGCGGACTGAAGCTTTCTTT

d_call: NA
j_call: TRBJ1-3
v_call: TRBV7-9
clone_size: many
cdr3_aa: CASSLDQTDSDF
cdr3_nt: TGTGCCAGCAGCTTAGATCAAACGGACAGCGATTTT

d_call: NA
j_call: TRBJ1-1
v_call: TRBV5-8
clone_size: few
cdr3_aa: CASSPPDSPPEAFF
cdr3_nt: TGTGCCAGCAGCCCTCCCGACAGCCCCCCTGAAGCTTTCTTT

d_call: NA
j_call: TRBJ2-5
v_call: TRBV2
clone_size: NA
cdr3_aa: CASSDRGQQQETQYF
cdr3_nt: TGTGCCAGCAGTGATAGGGGCCAGCAACAAGAGACCCAGTACTTC

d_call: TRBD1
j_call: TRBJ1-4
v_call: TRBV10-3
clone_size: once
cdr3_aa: CAISRKQGADEKLFF
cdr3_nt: TGTGCCATCAGCCGAAAACAGGGGGCTGATGAAAAACTGTTTTTT

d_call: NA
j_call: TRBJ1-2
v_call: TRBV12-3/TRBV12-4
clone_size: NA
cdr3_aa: CASSQTGLYGYTF
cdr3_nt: TGTGCCAGCAGTCAGACAGGCCTCTATGGCTACACCTTC

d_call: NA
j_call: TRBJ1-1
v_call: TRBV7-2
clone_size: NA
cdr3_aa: CASSLRQNTEAFF
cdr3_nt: TGTGCCAGCAGCCTTCGACAGAACACTGAAGCTTTCTTT

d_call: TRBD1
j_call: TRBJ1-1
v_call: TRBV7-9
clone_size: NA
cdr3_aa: CASSLTGGTNTEAFF
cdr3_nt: TGTGCCAGCAGCCTGACAGGGGGGACGAACACTGAAGCTTTCTTT

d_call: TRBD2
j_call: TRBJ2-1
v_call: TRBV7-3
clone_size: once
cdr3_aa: CASSLGLAAYNEQFF
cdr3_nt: TGTGCCAGCAGCTTAGGGCTAGCGGCCTACAATGAGCAGTTCTTC

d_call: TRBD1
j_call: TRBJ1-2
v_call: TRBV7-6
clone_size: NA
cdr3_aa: CASSSWDREDGYTF
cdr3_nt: TGTGCCAGCAGCTCGTGGGACAGGGAGGATGGCTACACCTTC

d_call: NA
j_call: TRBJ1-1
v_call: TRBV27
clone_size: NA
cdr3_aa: CASRRTNTEAFF
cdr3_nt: TGTGCCAGCAGGCGAACGAACACTGAAGCTTTCTTT

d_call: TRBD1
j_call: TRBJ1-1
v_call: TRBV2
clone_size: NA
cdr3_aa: CASRDRGANTEAFF
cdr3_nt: TGTGCCAGCAGGGACAGGGGTGCCAACACTGAAGCTTTCTTT